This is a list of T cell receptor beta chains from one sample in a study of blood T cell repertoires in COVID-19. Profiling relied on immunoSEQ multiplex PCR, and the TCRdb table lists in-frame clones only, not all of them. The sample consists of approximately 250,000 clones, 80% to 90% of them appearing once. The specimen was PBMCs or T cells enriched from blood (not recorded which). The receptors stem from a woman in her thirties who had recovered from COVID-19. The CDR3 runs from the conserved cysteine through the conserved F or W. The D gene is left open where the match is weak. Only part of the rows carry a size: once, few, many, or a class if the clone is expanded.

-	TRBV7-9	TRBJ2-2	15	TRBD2	TGTGCCAGCAGCTTAGTAGGACTAGTTGGCGGAGAGCTGTTTTTT	CASSLVGLVGGELFF
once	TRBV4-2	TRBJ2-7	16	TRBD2	TGTGCCAGCAGCCAAAACCTACTAGCGGACCTCTACGAGCAGTACTTC	CASSQNLLADLYEQYF
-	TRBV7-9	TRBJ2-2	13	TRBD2	TGTGCCAGCAGCCTCGGGGGGGGACTGGAGCTGTTTTTT	CASSLGGGLELFF
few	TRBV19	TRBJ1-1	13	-	TGTGCCAGTAGTGTCAGGGGAAGGGATGAAGCTTTCTTT	CASSVRGRDEAFF
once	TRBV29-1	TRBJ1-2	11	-	TGCAGCGTTGACGGGAACTATGGCTACACCTTC	CSVDGNYGYTF
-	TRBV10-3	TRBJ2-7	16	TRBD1	TGTGCCATCAGCCCGGACCGGACAGGAAAATCCTACGAGCAGTACTTC	CAISPDRTGKSYEQYF
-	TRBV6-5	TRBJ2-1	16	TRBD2	TGTGCCAGCAGTTACTCTGGGGGAGGGCAAAACAATGAGCAGTTCTTC	CASSYSGGGQNNEQFF
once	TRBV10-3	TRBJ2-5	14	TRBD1	TGTGCCATCAAGGCTACTCAGGGGGAAGAGACCCAGTACTTC	CAIKATQGEETQYF
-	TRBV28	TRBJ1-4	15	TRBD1	TGTGCCAGCAGTTCCTTGACAGGGAAGGATGAAAAACTGTTTTTT	CASSSLTGKDEKLFF
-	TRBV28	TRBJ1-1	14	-	TGTGCCAGCAGTTTAAATCAGCCGCGGACTGAAGCTTTCTTT	CASSLNQPRTEAFF
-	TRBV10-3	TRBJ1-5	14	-	TGTGCCATCAGTGCAGGGGAAGGTTTGCAGCCCCAGCATTTT	CAISAGEGLQPQHF
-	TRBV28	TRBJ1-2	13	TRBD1	TGTGCCAGCAGCCTAGGGACAGGTGGCGGCTACACCTTC	CASSLGTGGGYTF
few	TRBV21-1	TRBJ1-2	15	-	TGTGCCAGCAGCAAAGAGGTCAGGGGCCTTTATGGCTACACCTTC	CASSKEVRGLYGYTF
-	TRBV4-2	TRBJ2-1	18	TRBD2	TGTGCCAGCAGCCAAGTAACTAGCGGGAGGGGGATCTACAATGAGCAGTTCTTC	CASSQVTSGRGIYNEQFF
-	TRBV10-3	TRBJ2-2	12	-	TGTGCCATCAGTGAGGTTATCGGGGAGCTGTTTTTT	CAISEVIGELFF
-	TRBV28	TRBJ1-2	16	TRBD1	TGTGCCAGCAGTCGGGGGACAGGGGCCAAAAACTATGGCTACACCTTC	CASSRGTGAKNYGYTF
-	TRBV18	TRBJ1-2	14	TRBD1	TGTGCCAGCTCTCCCGGGGACAGCAACTATGGCTACACCTTC	CASSPGDSNYGYTF
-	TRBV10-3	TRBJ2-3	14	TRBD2	TGTGCCATCGCCCAGCGGGAGGGCGGAGATACGCAGTATTTT	CAIAQREGGDTQYF
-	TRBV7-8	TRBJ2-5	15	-	TGTGCCAGCAGTCCCGGGACAACGTACCAAGAGACCCAGTACTTC	CASSPGTTYQETQYF
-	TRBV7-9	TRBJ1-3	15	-	TGTGCCAGCACCCCCCTAACTAGTTCTGGAAACACCATATATTTT	CASTPLTSSGNTIYF
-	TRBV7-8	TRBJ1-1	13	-	TGTGCCAGCAGCTTAAAAGGGGGCACTGAAGCTTTCTTT	CASSLKGGTEAFF
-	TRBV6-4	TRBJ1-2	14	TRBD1	TGTGCCAGCAGTGACCGGCAGGGGGGAGGTGGCTACACCTTC	CASSDRQGGGGYTF